This T cell receptor beta chain was found in a study of cytomegalovirus exposure and HLA in healthy donors. Study-level findings and limits: With high specificity and sensitivity, the classifier reportedly diagnosed cytomegalovirus status.

J gave up 6 bases and V 1 base, and 3 bases lay outside the gene matches. There are 15 residues in the CDR3. Germline CDR1 reads SGHNT; CDR2 reads YENEEA. The donors were part of the validation cohort of roughly 110 subjects. That cohort was separate from the first cohort, which comprised roughly 670 subjects. Note on this clone: Its specificity is unknown.

Libraries were prepared by immunoSEQ multiplex PCR; TCRdb keeps only in-frame clonotypes and omits some of them. The sample carries under 100,000 clones, around 96% recorded once. Material for sequencing was PBMCs. The clonotype originates from a man aged 18-30 years in good health and CMV-seronegative. The rearrangement links TRBV11-3 to TRBJ2-1, with 10 bases fitting TRBD2. CDR3 sequence reads: CASSLVQREGNEQFF. The CDR3 bases are TGTGCCAGCAGCTTAGTCCAGCGGGAGGGCAATGAGCAGTTCTTC.